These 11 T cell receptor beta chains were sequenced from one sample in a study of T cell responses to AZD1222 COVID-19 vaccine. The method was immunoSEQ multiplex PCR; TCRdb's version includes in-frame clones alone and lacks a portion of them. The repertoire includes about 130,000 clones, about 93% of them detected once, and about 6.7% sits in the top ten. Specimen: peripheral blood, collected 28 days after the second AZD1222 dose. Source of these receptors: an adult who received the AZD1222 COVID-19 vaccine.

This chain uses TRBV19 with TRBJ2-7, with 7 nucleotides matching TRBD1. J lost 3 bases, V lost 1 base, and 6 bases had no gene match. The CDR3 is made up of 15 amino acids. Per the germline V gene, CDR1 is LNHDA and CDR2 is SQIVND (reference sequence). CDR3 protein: CASSIGGTEIYEQYF. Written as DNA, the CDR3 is TGTGCCAGTAGTATAGGGGGGACAGAAATCTACGAGCAGTACTTC.

As DNA, the CDR3 is TGTGCCAGCAGCTTACTCGGTGGAGATACGCAGTATTTT. Residues: CASSLLGGDTQYF. V gene TRBV7-3 combines with J gene TRBJ2-3, with D hard to call. With 2 bases removed from V and 5 bases from J, the gap between germline ends came to 8 bases. Germline V CDR1 and CDR2: SGHTA, FQGTGA. There are 13 residues in the CDR3.

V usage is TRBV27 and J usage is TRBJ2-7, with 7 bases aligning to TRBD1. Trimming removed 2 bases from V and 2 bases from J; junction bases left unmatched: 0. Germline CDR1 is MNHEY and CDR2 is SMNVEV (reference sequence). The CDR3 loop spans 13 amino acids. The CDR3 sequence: CASSLTGAYEQYF. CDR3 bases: TGTGCCAGCAGTTTAACAGGGGCCTACGAGCAGTACTTC.

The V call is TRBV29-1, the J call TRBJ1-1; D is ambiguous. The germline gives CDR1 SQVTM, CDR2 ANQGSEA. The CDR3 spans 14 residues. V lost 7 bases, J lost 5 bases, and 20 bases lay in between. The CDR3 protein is CSAQRIQLETEAFF. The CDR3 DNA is TGCAGCGCCCAAAGGATACAGCTAGAGACTGAAGCTTTCTTT.

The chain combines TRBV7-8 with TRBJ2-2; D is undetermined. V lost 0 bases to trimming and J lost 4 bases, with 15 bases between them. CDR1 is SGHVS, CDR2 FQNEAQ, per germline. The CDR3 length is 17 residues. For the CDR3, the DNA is TGTGCCAGCAGCTTAGCTAGGGTCTCCGCCGGCACCGGGGAGCTGTTTTTT. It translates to CASSLARVSAGTGELFF.

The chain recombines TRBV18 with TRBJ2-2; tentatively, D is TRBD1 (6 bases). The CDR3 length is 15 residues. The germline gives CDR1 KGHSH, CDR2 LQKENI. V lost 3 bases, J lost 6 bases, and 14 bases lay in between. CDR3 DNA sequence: TGTGCCAGCTCACCTGGGGACACCTCGTCCGGGGAGCTGTTTTTT. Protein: CASSPGDTSSGELFF. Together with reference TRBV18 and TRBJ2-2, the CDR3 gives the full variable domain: NAGVMQNPRHLVRRRGQEARLRCSPMKGHSHVYWYRQLPEEGLKFMVYLQKENIIDESGMPKERFSAEFPKEGPSILRIQQVVRGDSAAYFCASSPGDTSSGELFFGEGSRLTVL.

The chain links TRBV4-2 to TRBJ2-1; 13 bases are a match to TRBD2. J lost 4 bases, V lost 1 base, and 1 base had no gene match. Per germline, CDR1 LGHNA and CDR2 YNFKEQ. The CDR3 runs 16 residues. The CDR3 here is CASSQGGLAGYNEQFF. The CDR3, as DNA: TGTGCCAGCAGCCAAGGGGGACTAGCGGGGTACAATGAGCAGTTCTTC.

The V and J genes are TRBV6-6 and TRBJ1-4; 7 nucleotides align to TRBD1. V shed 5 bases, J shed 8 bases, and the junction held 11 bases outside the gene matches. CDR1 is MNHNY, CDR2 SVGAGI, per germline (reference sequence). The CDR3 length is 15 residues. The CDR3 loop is CASSSEGARGEKLFF. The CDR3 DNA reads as TGTGCCAGCAGTAGCGAGGGGGCGCGAGGAGAAAAACTGTTTTTT.

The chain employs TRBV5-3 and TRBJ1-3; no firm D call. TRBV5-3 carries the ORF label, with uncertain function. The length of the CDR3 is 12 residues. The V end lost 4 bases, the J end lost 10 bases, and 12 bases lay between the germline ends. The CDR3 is CARSQLTCTIYF. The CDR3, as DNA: TGTGCCAGAAGCCAGCTGACTTGTACCATATATTTT.

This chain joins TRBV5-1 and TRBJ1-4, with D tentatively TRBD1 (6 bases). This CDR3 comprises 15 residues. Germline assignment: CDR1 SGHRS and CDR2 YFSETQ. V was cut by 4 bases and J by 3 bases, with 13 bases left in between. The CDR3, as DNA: TGCGCCAGCAGCGATTACAGGGAGGCTAATGAAAAACTGTTTTTT. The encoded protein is CASSDYREANEKLFF.

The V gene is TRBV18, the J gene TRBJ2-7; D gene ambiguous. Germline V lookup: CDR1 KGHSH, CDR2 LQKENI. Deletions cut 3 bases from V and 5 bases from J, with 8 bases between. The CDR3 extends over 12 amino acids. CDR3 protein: CASSPNGDEQYF. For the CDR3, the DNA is TGTGCCAGCTCACCCAACGGCGACGAGCAGTACTTC.